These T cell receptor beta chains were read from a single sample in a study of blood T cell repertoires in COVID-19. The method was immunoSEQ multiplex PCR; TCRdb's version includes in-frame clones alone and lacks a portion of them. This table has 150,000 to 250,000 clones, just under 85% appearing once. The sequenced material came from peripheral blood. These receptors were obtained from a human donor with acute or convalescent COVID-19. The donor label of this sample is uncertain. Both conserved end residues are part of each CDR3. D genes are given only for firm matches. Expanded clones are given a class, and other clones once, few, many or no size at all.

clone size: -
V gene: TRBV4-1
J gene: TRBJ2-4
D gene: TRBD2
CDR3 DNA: TGCGCCAGCAGCCCACAGCCAATGGAGACTAGCGGCTACACTCAAAACATTCAGTACTTC
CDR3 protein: CASSPQPMETSGYTQNIQYF

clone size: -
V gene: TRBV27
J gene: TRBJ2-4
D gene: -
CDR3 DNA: TGTGCCAGCAGTCCCCCGGGGTTAGCCAAAAACATTCAGTACTTC
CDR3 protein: CASSPPGLAKNIQYF

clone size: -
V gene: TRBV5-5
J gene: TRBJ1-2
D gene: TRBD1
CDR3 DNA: TGTGCCAGCAGCCCGGGACAGGGCCTCTATGGCTACACCTTC
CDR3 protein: CASSPGQGLYGYTF

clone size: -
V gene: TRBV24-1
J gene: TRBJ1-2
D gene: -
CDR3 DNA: TGTGCCACCAGTGATTCCAAAAGGGGGAACGGCTACACCTTC
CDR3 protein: CATSDSKRGNGYTF

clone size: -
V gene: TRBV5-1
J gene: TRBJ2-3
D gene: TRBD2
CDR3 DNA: TGCGCCAGCAGCTGGACTAGCGGGCTAACAGATACGCAGTATTTT
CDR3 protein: CASSWTSGLTDTQYF

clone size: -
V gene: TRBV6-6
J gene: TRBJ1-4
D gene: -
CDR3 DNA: TGTGCCAGCAGTAGGAACAGGGCGGGTAATGAAAAACTGTTTTTT
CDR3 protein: CASSRNRAGNEKLFF

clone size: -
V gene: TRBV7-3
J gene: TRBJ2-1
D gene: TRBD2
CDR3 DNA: TGTGCCAGCAGCTCTCGGGGACTAGCGGGAAATGAGCAGTTCTTC
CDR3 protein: CASSSRGLAGNEQFF

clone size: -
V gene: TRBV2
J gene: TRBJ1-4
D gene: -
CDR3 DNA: TGTGCCAGCATGGGCAGCAATGAAAAACTGTTTTTT
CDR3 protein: CASMGSNEKLFF

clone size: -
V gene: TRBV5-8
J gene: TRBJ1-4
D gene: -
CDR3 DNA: TGTGCCAGCAGCAGGGGCCTTAATGAAAAACTGTTTTTT
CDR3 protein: CASSRGLNEKLFF

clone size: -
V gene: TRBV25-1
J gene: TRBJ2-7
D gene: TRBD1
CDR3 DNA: TGTGCCTCGGGACAGGTCGAGCAGTACTTC
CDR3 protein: CASGQVEQYF

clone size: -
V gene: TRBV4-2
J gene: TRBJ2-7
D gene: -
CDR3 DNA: TGTGCCAGCGGAACTATCGACAGGCCGAGCTCCTACGAGCAGTACTTC
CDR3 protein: CASGTIDRPSSYEQYF

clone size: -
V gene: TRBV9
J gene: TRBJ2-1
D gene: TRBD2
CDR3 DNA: TGTGCCAGCAGCGCAACTAGCGGGAGTACTCGTAATGAGCAGTTCTTC
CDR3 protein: CASSATSGSTRNEQFF

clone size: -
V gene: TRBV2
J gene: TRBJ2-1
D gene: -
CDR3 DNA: TGTGCCAGCAGTCAGCGGGTGCTCCGCAATGAGCAGTTCTTC
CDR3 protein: CASSQRVLRNEQFF

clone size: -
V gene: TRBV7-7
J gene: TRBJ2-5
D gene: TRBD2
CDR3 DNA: TGTGCCAGCAGCCGACTAGCGGGACAAGTGGGGGTAGGGGAGACCCAGTACTTC
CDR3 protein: CASSRLAGQVGVGETQYF

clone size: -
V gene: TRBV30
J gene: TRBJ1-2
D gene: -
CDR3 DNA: TGTGCCTGGAGTGTAACCGGACTGCTTTTTAAAGGCTACACCTTC
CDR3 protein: CAWSVTGLLFKGYTF

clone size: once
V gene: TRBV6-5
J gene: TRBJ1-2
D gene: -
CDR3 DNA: TGTGCCAGCAGTTACGAGGCAACCTATGGCTACACCTTC
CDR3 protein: CASSYEATYGYTF

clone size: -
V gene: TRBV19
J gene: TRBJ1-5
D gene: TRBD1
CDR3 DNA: TGTGCCAGTAGTCCCGGGACAGGGGGCCGCCAGCCCCAGCATTTT
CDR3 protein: CASSPGTGGRQPQHF

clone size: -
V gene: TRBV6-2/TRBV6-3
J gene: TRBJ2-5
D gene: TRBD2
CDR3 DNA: TGTGCCAGCAGTTACTGGAGCCTGCGGGGGGAGACCCAGTACTTC
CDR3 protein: CASSYWSLRGETQYF

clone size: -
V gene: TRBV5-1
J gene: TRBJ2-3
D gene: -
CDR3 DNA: TGCGCCAGCAGTCCAGGGGGGGATACGCAGTATTTT
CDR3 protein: CASSPGGDTQYF

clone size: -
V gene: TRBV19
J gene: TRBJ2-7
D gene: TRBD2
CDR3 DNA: TGTGCCAGTAGTATGGCGCGGGAGGGCCGGTACGAGCAGTACTTC
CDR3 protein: CASSMAREGRYEQYF

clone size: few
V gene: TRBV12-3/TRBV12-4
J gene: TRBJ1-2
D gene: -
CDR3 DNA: TGTGCCAGCAGCCACGACTCATCCTATGGCTACACCTTC
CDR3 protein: CASSHDSSYGYTF

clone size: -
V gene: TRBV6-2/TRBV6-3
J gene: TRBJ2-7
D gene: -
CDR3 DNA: TGTGCCAGCAGTTACTCTTACGGAGCCTACGAGCAGTACTTC
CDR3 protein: CASSYSYGAYEQYF

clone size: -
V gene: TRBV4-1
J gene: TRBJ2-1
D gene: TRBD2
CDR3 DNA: TGCGCCAGCAGTGCGGGACTAGCGGATTACAATGAGCAGTTCTTC
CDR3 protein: CASSAGLADYNEQFF

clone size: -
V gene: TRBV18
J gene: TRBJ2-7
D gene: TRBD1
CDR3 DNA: TGTGCCAGCTCCCTCCTGGACAGGGTCTACGAGCAGTACTTC
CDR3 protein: CASSLLDRVYEQYF

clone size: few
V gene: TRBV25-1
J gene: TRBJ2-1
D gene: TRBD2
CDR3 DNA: TGTGCCAGCAGTCGGCTAGCGGATGGAACTGAGCAGTTCTTC
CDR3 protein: CASSRLADGTEQFF

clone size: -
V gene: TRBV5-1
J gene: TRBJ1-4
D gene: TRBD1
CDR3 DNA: TGCGCCAGCAGCTTGGAGTACAGGGGGCATACTAATGAAAAACTGTTTTTT
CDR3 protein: CASSLEYRGHTNEKLFF

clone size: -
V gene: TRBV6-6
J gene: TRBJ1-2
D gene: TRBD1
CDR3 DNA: TGTGCCACCGGGGACAGGCAGAACTATGGCTACACCTTC
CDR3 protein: CATGDRQNYGYTF

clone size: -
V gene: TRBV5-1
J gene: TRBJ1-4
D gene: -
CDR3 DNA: TGCGCCAGCAGACAGGGAGCAACTAATGAAAAACTGTTTTTT
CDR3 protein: CASRQGATNEKLFF

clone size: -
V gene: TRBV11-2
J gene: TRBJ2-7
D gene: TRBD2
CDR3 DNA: TGTGCCAGCAGCATCGCTAGCGGTAGCTCCTACGAGCAGTACTTC
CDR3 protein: CASSIASGSSYEQYF

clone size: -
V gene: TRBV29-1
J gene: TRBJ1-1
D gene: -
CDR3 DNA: TGCAGCGTTAGAACAGGTGGCACTGAAGCTTTCTTT
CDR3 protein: CSVRTGGTEAFF

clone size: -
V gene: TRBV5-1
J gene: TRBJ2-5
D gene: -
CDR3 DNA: TGCGCCAGCAGCCTTCAGGGGCCAAAAGAGACCCAGTACTTC
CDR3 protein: CASSLQGPKETQYF

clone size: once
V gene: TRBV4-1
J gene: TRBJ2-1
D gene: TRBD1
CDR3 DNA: TGCGCCAGCAGCCAGCAGGGGGCGCGGTTCTTC
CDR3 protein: CASSQQGARFF

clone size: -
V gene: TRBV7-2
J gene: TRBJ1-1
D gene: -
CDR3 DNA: TGTGCCAGCAGCTTAGAGAGGGGAGGGGCTGAAGCTTTCTTT
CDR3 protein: CASSLERGGAEAFF

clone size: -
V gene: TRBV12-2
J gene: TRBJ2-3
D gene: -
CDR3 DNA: TGTGCAAGGGGGACACGCGGGAGGGGAGGCACAGATACGCAGTATTTT
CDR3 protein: CARGTRGRGGTDTQYF

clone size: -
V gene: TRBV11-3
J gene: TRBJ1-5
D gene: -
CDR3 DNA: TGTGCCAGCAGCTTAGCCCTTACAGGGCGAACGGATCAGCCCCAGCATTTT
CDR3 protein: CASSLALTGRTDQPQHF

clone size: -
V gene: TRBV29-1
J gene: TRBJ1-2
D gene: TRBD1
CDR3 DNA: TGCAGCGGAGGACAGGGGGACTACTATGGCTACACCTTC
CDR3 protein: CSGGQGDYYGYTF

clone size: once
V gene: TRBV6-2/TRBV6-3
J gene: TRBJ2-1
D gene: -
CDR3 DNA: TGTGCCAGCAGTCCCCTAGGCGGAAAGCAGTTCTTC
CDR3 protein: CASSPLGGKQFF